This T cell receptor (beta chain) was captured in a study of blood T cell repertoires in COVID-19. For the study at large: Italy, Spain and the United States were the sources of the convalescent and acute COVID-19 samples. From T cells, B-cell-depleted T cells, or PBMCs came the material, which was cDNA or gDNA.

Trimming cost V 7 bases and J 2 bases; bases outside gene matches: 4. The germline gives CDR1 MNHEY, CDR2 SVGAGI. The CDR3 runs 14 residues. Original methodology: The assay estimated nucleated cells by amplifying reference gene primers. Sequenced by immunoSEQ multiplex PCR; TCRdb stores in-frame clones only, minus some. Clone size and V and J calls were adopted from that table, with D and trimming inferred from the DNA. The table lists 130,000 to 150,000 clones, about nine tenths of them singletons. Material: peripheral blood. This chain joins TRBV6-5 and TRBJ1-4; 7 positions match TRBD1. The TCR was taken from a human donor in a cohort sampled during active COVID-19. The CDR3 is CASTHRGTNEKLFF. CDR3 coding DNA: TGTGCCAGCACCCACAGGGGTACTAATGAAAAACTGTTTTTT.